The 17 T cell receptor beta chains below all came from one sample that was sequenced in a study of T cells in Graves' hyperthyroidism and ophthalmopathy. Amplification of TCR beta CDR3 regions used RNA as the template. TCR CDR3 underwent first-round RT-PCR with the HTBI primer set. One entry per CDR3 protein results from TCRdb running MiXCR on the multiplex PCR reads. The sample holds about 200,000 distinct CDR3 sequences, around 19% seen once. The sequencing input was blood. All receptors come from a middle-aged man with Graves' hyperthyroidism.

CDR3 amino acids: CASSLQLTGGTEAFF. The CDR3 bases are TGTGCCAGCAGCCTACAATTGACAGGGGGCACTGAAGCTTTCTTT. The rearrangement uses TRBV4-2 and TRBJ1-1, with 9 bases aligning to TRBD1. CDR3 length: 15 residues. Unmatched junction bases numbered 7, after V lost 4 bases and J lost 4 bases. Germline V CDR1 and CDR2: LGHNA, YNFKEQ.

In this sample, this clonotype turned up many times. The rearrangement joins TRBV3-1 to TRBJ2-2; D ambiguous. V was trimmed by 7 bases and J by 4 bases, leaving 13 bases between them. CDR3 size: 14 residues. Germline V gene data show CDR1 as LGHDT and CDR2 as YNNKEL (reference sequence). CDR3 in amino acids: CASTDQGITGELFF. As DNA, the CDR3 is TGTGCCAGCACCGACCAAGGGATCACCGGGGAGCTGTTTTTT.

The chain joins TRBV28 to TRBJ2-5; a weak D match, TRBD1 (6 bases). The CDR3 totals 17 residues. Trimming removed 2 bases from V and 5 bases from J, with 21 bases in between. In germline, CDR1 is MDHEN, CDR2 SYDVKM. CDR3 amino acids: CASSLATGTPSTETQYF. The CDR3, as DNA: TGTGCCAGCAGTTTAGCGACCGGGACACCCTCCACGGAGACCCAGTACTTC.

Many counts were recorded for this clonotype. The rearrangement joins TRBV3-1 to TRBJ2-4, with 11 nucleotides matching TRBD2. Trimming cost V 4 bases and J 7 bases; bases outside gene matches: 6. The CDR3 has 15 amino acids. Germline V gene lookup returns CDR1 LGHDT and CDR2 YNNKEL (reference sequence). The CDR3 bases are TGTGCCAGCAGCCCACCGACTAGCGGGGTGAACATTCAGTACTTC. Translating gives CASSPPTSGVNIQYF.

The CDR3 DNA is TGCGCCACCGGCACGGGACAGGGAGCATTCTACGAGCAGTACTTC. Translation: CATGTGQGAFYEQYF. The chain recombines TRBV5-1 with TRBJ2-7, with 9 bases that match TRBD1. With 9 bases clipped from V and 3 bases from J, the junction kept 13 bases outside the gene matches. Germline loops: CDR1 SGHRS, CDR2 YFSETQ. The CDR3 is 15 amino acids. The full variable domain, with the rest looked up from reference TRBV5-1 and TRBJ2-7, is KAGVTQTPRYLIKTRGQQVTLSCSPISGHRSVSWYQQTPGQGLQFLFEYFSETQRNKGNFPGRFSGRQFSNSRSEMNVSTLELGDSALYLCATGTGQGAFYEQYFGPGTRLTVT.

The chain has TRBV6-1 and TRBJ1-5; D is unresolved. Trimming pared 2 bases from V and 11 bases from J, leaving 10 bases between. Germline V gene lookup returns CDR1 MNHNS and CDR2 SASEGT. This CDR3 region has 12 residues. In DNA, the CDR3 is TGTGCCAGCAGTGAATTCGCCCAGGCCCAGCATTTT. This translates into CASSEFAQAQHF.

This clonotype has only a few counts. V gene TRBV7-9 combines with J gene TRBJ1-1, with 10 bases that match TRBD1. The V gene's germline CDR1 is SEHNR and CDR2 FQNEAQ (reference sequence). With V trimmed by 5 bases and J by 7 bases, 7 bases remained unmatched. The CDR3 has 14 amino acids. The CDR3 sequence is CASSDRDRGVEAFF. The CDR3 coding sequence is TGTGCCAGCAGCGACCGGGACAGGGGAGTTGAAGCTTTCTTT.

Here the CDR3 reads CSAMTALSYEQYF. Written as DNA, the CDR3 is TGCAGTGCTATGACCGCCCTCTCCTACGAGCAGTACTTC. The V and J genes are TRBV20-1 and TRBJ2-7; the D is unclear. The CDR3 extends over 13 amino acids. V dropped 4 bases and J dropped 0 bases, with 10 bases sitting between them. CDR1 is DFQATT and CDR2 is SNEGSKA in the germline V gene (reference sequence).

This clonotype was picked up many times. The V and J genes are TRBV7-8 and TRBJ2-3; D could derive from TRBD1 or TRBD2 (5 bases each). V lost 7 bases and J 10 bases, leaving 15 bases between the germline ends. The CDR3 is 12 amino acids. Per germline, CDR1 SGHVS and CDR2 FQNEAQ. The CDR3 protein is CASNGGGFAQYF. The CDR3 DNA reads TGTGCCAGCAACGGTGGGGGATTCGCGCAGTATTTT.

This clonotype came up many times. J is TRBJ2-5 and V is TRBV30, with D tentatively TRBD2 (5 bases). V was clipped by 2 bases and J by 5 bases, with 12 bases between them. Germline CDR1 reads GTSNPN; CDR2 reads SVGIG (reference sequence). There are 13 residues in the CDR3. CDR3 sequence reads: CAWSPGSGETQYF. The CDR3 DNA follows: TGTGCCTGGAGTCCGGGATCGGGGGAGACCCAGTACTTC.

This clonotype has ten or more counts. V gene TRBV5-1 combines with J gene TRBJ1-2; D unclear. The CDR3 has 13 amino acids. The germline CDR1 and CDR2 sequences are SGHRS and YFSETQ. V dropped 0 bases and J dropped 4 bases, with 7 bases sitting between them. In DNA form, the CDR3 reads TGCGCCAGCAGCTTGGTAGAGGGCTATGGCTACACCTTC. Translation gives CASSLVEGYGYTF.

This clonotype appeared many times. The chain combines TRBV28 with TRBJ1-2, with D unresolved. Per the germline V gene, CDR1 is MDHEN and CDR2 is SYDVKM. The length of the CDR3 is 12 residues. Trimming removed 3 bases from V and 8 bases from J, with 10 bases in between. This CDR3 reads CASSFGRWGYTF. CDR3 nucleotide sequence: TGTGCCAGCAGTTTCGGTCGGTGGGGCTACACCTTC.

The sample holds many counts of this clonotype. The V call is TRBV3-1, the J call TRBJ2-1; D unresolved. Germline V gene lookup returns CDR1 LGHDT and CDR2 YNNKEL (reference sequence). This CDR3 spans 15 amino acids. V was clipped by 4 bases and J by 2 bases, with 12 bases between them. CDR3 region: CASSRRDTTYNEQFF. CDR3 nucleotides: TGTGCCAGCAGCCGGCGAGATACGACCTACAATGAGCAGTTCTTC.

The sample holds many counts of this clonotype. The chain links TRBV7-9 to TRBJ2-1, with D possibly being TRBD2 (6 bases). Per the germline V gene, CDR1 is SEHNR and CDR2 is FQNEAQ (reference sequence). The CDR3 has 14 residues. Trimming removed 2 bases at V and 5 bases at J, with 10 bases between. The CDR3 sequence: CASSLFGEDNEQFF. DNA for the CDR3: TGTGCCAGCAGCTTATTCGGGGAGGACAATGAGCAGTTCTTC. The variable domain in full, with the rest retrieved from reference TRBV7-9 and TRBJ2-1, is DTGVSQNPRHKITKRGQNVTFRCDPISEHNRLYWYRQTLGQGPEFLTYFQNEAQLEKSRLLSDRFSAERPKGSFSTLEIQRTEQGDSAMYLCASSLFGEDNEQFFGPGTRLTVL.

The rearrangement uses TRBV20-1 and TRBJ2-1; a weak D match, TRBD2 (6 bases). This CDR3 has 14 amino acids. V was pared by 6 bases and J by 2 bases, with 14 bases between. Germline CDR1 DFQATT, CDR2 SNEGSKA (reference sequence). This CDR3 is CSALAEPPYNEQFF. DNA of the CDR3: TGCAGTGCCTTAGCGGAACCACCCTACAATGAGCAGTTCTTC.

This clonotype was observed a handful of times. The genes are TRBV20-1 and TRBJ2-5; 8 bases agree with TRBD2. CDR3 size: 14 residues. Germline lookup yields CDR1 DFQATT and CDR2 SNEGSKA (reference sequence). The trim removed 3 bases at V and 7 bases at J, leaving 10 bases unmatched. CDR3: CSASGAGEAGTQYF. The CDR3 bases are TGCAGTGCTAGCGGAGCGGGGGAAGCTGGGACCCAGTACTTC.

This clonotype was recorded at least ten times. V is TRBV7-9 and J is TRBJ2-2, with 7 bases identical to TRBD2. Germline lookup yields CDR1 SEHNR and CDR2 FQNEAQ (reference sequence). V trimming: 8 bases; J trimming: 4 bases; junction bases outside the gene matches: 4. The CDR3 consists of 13 residues. CDR3 amino acids: CASEPGGTGELFF. In DNA form, the CDR3 reads TGTGCCAGCGAGCCGGGGGGCACCGGGGAGCTGTTTTTT.